This T cell receptor beta chain was captured in a study of T cell responses to AZD1222 COVID-19 vaccine. About this clone itself: Its antigen is as yet unknown. This may stem from a read error, because a much larger clone lies one nucleotide away.

Sequencing used immunoSEQ multiplex PCR; TCRdb keeps in-frame clones, though not all of them. Of about 140,000 clones in the sample, roughly 92% were seen once. Study-level points and caveats: Of spike-specific TCRs, nearly half reportedly target regions left unmutated in variants. Of the AZD1222 recipients, only 5 to 7 were seropositive at baseline.

The material was peripheral blood, obtained 28 days after the second AZD1222 dose. The sequence derives from an adult who received the AZD1222 COVID-19 vaccine.

In DNA, the CDR3 is TGTGCCAGCAGCCGGGGAACTGAAGCTTTCTTT. As protein: CASSRGTEAFF. The chain is built from TRBV3-1 (or the pseudogene TRBV3-2) and TRBJ1-1; the D is unclear. Germline CDR1 LGHDT, CDR2 YNNKEL (reference sequence). The CDR3 covers 11 residues. V shed 4 bases and J shed 5 bases, with 5 bases lying between them.